This entry describes one T cell receptor beta chain. Its antigen is as yet unknown. Germline assignment: CDR1 SEHNR and CDR2 FQNEAQ (reference sequence). The CDR3 totals 15 residues. With V trimmed by 7 bases and J by 5 bases, 12 bases remained unmatched. The data are from a study of T cell repertoires in cytomegalovirus infection. Study in general: Public TCR beta signatures were indicative of both CMV infection and a matching HLA type.

Overall study results and limits: People with CMV and the relevant HLA were identified by cumulative public TCR beta family frequency. CMV-specific TCR beta clonotypes restricted by HLA-C dominated the ex vivo response.

Each CDR3 protein gets one entry after TCRdb re-called the reads with MiXCR. In the table there are more than 140,000 distinct CDR3 sequences, roughly 6% of which are singletons. This TCR was sampled from a human donor in good health (CMV status not recorded). Some clones in this sample may be carry-over from other donors' samples. The sequenced sample consisted of PBMCs. V gene TRBV7-9 combines with J gene TRBJ2-5; TRBD2 agrees at 8 bases. CDR3 nucleotide sequence: TGTGCCAGCACCTCAGAGCGGGGGAGACGGGAGACCCAGTACTTC. Its translation is CASTSERGRRETQYF.